This is a list of T cell receptor beta chains from one sample in a study of graft-versus-host responses after intestinal transplantation. Their specific antigens are unknown. Profiling relied on immunoSEQ multiplex PCR, and the TCRdb table lists in-frame clones only, not all of them. The sample consists of tens of thousands of clones, roughly 82% of them appearing once. The sequencing here drew on unstimulated CD4+ T cells sorted from spleen or lymph node cells, taken before intestinal transplant. These receptors were obtained from a human donor who received an intestinal transplant. Both conserved end residues are part of each CDR3. Fields, in order: D gene, clone size, J gene, V gene, CDR3 protein, CDR3 DNA. A D gene is named only where the DNA matches it firmly. The size entry is marked missing in some rows and otherwise reads once, few, many or a size class.

d_gene: TRBD1
abundance: NA
j_gene: TRBJ2-5
v_gene: TRBV4-1
CDR3aa: CASSQRQGMGEQETQYF
CDR3nt: TGCGCCAGCAGCCAGAGACAGGGAATGGGTGAACAAGAGACCCAGTACTTC

d_gene: NA
abundance: once
j_gene: TRBJ2-5
v_gene: TRBV21-1
CDR3aa: CASSKDRETQYF
CDR3nt: TGTGCCAGCAGCAAAGACCGCGAGACCCAGTACTTC

d_gene: TRBD2
abundance: NA
j_gene: TRBJ2-1
v_gene: TRBV7-9
CDR3aa: CASSPGLAGGRSNYNEQFF
CDR3nt: TGTGCCAGCAGCCCCGGACTAGCGGGAGGACGATCAAACTACAATGAGCAGTTCTTC

d_gene: NA
abundance: few
j_gene: TRBJ2-4
v_gene: TRBV6-1
CDR3aa: CASSEVGGIQYF
CDR3nt: TGTGCCAGCAGTGAAGTAGGGGGCATTCAGTACTTC

d_gene: NA
abundance: NA
j_gene: TRBJ2-1
v_gene: TRBV6-5
CDR3aa: CASSYAAVAAYNEQFF
CDR3nt: TGTGCCAGCAGTTACGCCGCGGTAGCCGCCTACAATGAGCAGTTCTTC

d_gene: TRBD1
abundance: NA
j_gene: TRBJ1-4
v_gene: TRBV4-1
CDR3aa: CASRSTGAGEKLFF
CDR3nt: TGCGCCAGCAGGTCGACAGGGGCGGGTGAAAAACTGTTTTTT

d_gene: NA
abundance: NA
j_gene: TRBJ2-7
v_gene: TRBV6-1
CDR3aa: CASREKTGRTYEQYF
CDR3nt: TGTGCCAGCAGGGAGAAGACAGGGAGGACCTACGAGCAGTACTTC

d_gene: NA
abundance: once
j_gene: TRBJ1-6
v_gene: TRBV5-1
CDR3aa: CASSWDINSPLHF
CDR3nt: TGCGCCAGCAGCTGGGACATTAATTCACCCCTCCACTTT

d_gene: TRBD1
abundance: NA
j_gene: TRBJ1-5
v_gene: TRBV7-8
CDR3aa: CASSSFRGSQHF
CDR3nt: TGTGCCAGCAGCTCCTTCAGGGGGTCCCAGCATTTT

d_gene: TRBD2
abundance: NA
j_gene: TRBJ2-1
v_gene: TRBV11-2
CDR3aa: CASSLDGTSYNEQFF
CDR3nt: TGTGCCAGCAGCTTAGATGGGACTAGCTACAATGAGCAGTTCTTC

d_gene: NA
abundance: few
j_gene: TRBJ1-4
v_gene: TRBV5-1
CDR3aa: CASSDRGVKLFF
CDR3nt: TGCGCCAGCAGCGACCGCGGAGTAAAACTGTTTTTT

d_gene: NA
abundance: NA
j_gene: TRBJ1-5
v_gene: TRBV19
CDR3aa: CASSIDHLRPQHF
CDR3nt: TGTGCCAGTAGTATAGATCACCTGCGGCCCCAGCATTTT

d_gene: NA
abundance: once
j_gene: TRBJ1-1
v_gene: TRBV28
CDR3aa: CASTMAGKGNTEAFF
CDR3nt: TGTGCCAGCACAATGGCGGGGAAGGGGAACACTGAAGCTTTCTTT

d_gene: TRBD1
abundance: NA
j_gene: TRBJ2-7
v_gene: TRBV11-2
CDR3aa: CASRQGQTTYEQYF
CDR3nt: TGTGCCAGCAGGCAGGGACAGACAACCTACGAGCAGTACTTC

d_gene: NA
abundance: NA
j_gene: TRBJ1-1
v_gene: TRBV4-1
CDR3aa: CASSQGLDESKNTEAFF
CDR3nt: TGCGCCAGCAGCCAAGGCCTGGATGAGTCGAAGAACACTGAAGCTTTCTTT

d_gene: NA
abundance: NA
j_gene: TRBJ2-1
v_gene: TRBV11-2
CDR3aa: CASSLVQGGITHNEQFF
CDR3nt: TGTGCCAGCAGCTTAGTCCAGGGGGGAATTACACACAATGAGCAGTTCTTC

d_gene: NA
abundance: NA
j_gene: TRBJ2-7
v_gene: TRBV28
CDR3aa: CASSLPLGRQGGYEQYF
CDR3nt: TGTGCCAGCAGTCTACCTCTGGGTCGTCAGGGAGGTTACGAGCAGTACTTC

d_gene: TRBD2
abundance: once
j_gene: TRBJ2-5
v_gene: TRBV7-2
CDR3aa: CASSLGSGGLPYQETQYF
CDR3nt: TGTGCCAGCAGCTTAGGTAGCGGGGGGTTACCGTACCAAGAGACCCAGTACTTC

d_gene: TRBD2
abundance: few
j_gene: TRBJ2-7
v_gene: TRBV27
CDR3aa: CASSLRTGGPDEQYF
CDR3nt: TGTGCCAGCAGTTTACGGACGGGAGGGCCGGACGAGCAGTACTTC

d_gene: TRBD1
abundance: NA
j_gene: TRBJ2-7
v_gene: TRBV11-2
CDR3aa: CASSSLWDRAYEQYF
CDR3nt: TGTGCCAGCAGCTCTCTTTGGGACAGGGCCTACGAGCAGTACTTC

d_gene: TRBD1
abundance: NA
j_gene: TRBJ2-4
v_gene: TRBV6-6
CDR3aa: CASGQGAKNIQYF
CDR3nt: TGTGCCAGCGGACAGGGGGCCAAAAACATTCAGTACTTC

d_gene: NA
abundance: NA
j_gene: TRBJ1-1
v_gene: TRBV11-3
CDR3aa: CASSLTGNTEAFF
CDR3nt: TGTGCCAGCAGCTTAACAGGGAACACTGAAGCTTTCTTT

d_gene: TRBD2
abundance: NA
j_gene: TRBJ2-5
v_gene: TRBV11-2
CDR3aa: CASSSRSGAGQETQYF
CDR3nt: TGTGCCAGCAGCTCCCGAAGCGGGGCAGGACAAGAGACCCAGTACTTC

d_gene: TRBD1
abundance: once
j_gene: TRBJ1-1
v_gene: TRBV29-1
CDR3aa: CSVLTGGRAEAFF
CDR3nt: TGCAGCGTTCTGACAGGGGGCAGGGCTGAAGCTTTCTTT

d_gene: NA
abundance: NA
j_gene: TRBJ2-1
v_gene: TRBV6-5
CDR3aa: CASSYSLVSNEQFF
CDR3nt: TGTGCCAGCAGTTACTCGCTAGTTTCCAATGAGCAGTTCTTC

d_gene: NA
abundance: NA
j_gene: TRBJ1-4
v_gene: TRBV5-6
CDR3aa: CASSRLNRGREKLFF
CDR3nt: TGTGCCAGCAGCCGCCTAAATCGGGGGAGGGAAAAACTGTTTTTT

d_gene: NA
abundance: NA
j_gene: TRBJ1-1
v_gene: TRBV19
CDR3aa: CASSIAVFGTANTEAFF
CDR3nt: TGTGCCAGTAGTATAGCAGTATTTGGGACGGCGAACACTGAAGCTTTCTTT

d_gene: NA
abundance: NA
j_gene: TRBJ1-1
v_gene: TRBV9
CDR3aa: CASSPVVGSLGNTEAFF
CDR3nt: TGTGCCAGCAGCCCCGTCGTAGGATCTCTGGGGAACACTGAAGCTTTCTTT

d_gene: NA
abundance: NA
j_gene: TRBJ2-5
v_gene: TRBV11-1
CDR3aa: CASSFFRGVETQYF
CDR3nt: TGTGCCAGCAGCTTTTTCAGGGGAGTGGAGACCCAGTACTTC

d_gene: NA
abundance: NA
j_gene: TRBJ2-5
v_gene: TRBV14
CDR3aa: CASSPTSLQETQYF
CDR3nt: TGTGCCAGCAGCCCTACTAGCCTCCAAGAGACCCAGTACTTC

d_gene: NA
abundance: NA
j_gene: TRBJ1-1
v_gene: TRBV9
CDR3aa: CASSPITEAFF
CDR3nt: TGTGCCAGCAGCCCGATCACTGAAGCTTTCTTT

d_gene: TRBD2
abundance: NA
j_gene: TRBJ2-7
v_gene: TRBV5-1
CDR3aa: CASSFAGGYEQYF
CDR3nt: TGCGCCAGCAGCTTCGCGGGGGGCTACGAGCAGTACTTC

d_gene: NA
abundance: once
j_gene: TRBJ2-3
v_gene: TRBV5-6
CDR3aa: CASSQVREGDYTQYF
CDR3nt: TGTGCCAGCAGCCAGGTTCGAGAGGGGGACTATACGCAGTATTTT

d_gene: NA
abundance: NA
j_gene: TRBJ1-4
v_gene: TRBV7-3
CDR3aa: CASSYPRLGEADEKLFF
CDR3nt: TGTGCCAGCAGCTACCCAAGGTTGGGCGAGGCCGATGAAAAACTGTTTTTT

d_gene: TRBD2
abundance: NA
j_gene: TRBJ2-3
v_gene: TRBV5-1
CDR3aa: CASSLTSGSTDTQYF
CDR3nt: TGCGCCAGCAGCTTGACTAGCGGGAGCACAGATACGCAGTATTTT

d_gene: NA
abundance: NA
j_gene: TRBJ2-7
v_gene: TRBV10-1
CDR3aa: CASSDPEGKGEYF
CDR3nt: TGCGCCAGCAGTGATCCGGAGGGTAAAGGTGAGTACTTC

d_gene: NA
abundance: NA
j_gene: TRBJ1-4
v_gene: TRBV5-1
CDR3aa: CASSSGLNNEKLFF
CDR3nt: TGCGCCAGCAGCTCCGGACTGAATAATGAAAAACTGTTTTTT

d_gene: NA
abundance: NA
j_gene: TRBJ1-3
v_gene: TRBV7-9
CDR3aa: CASSLDRRIGNTIYF
CDR3nt: TGTGCCAGCAGCTTAGATCGGCGGATTGGAAACACCATATATTTT

d_gene: NA
abundance: NA
j_gene: TRBJ2-1
v_gene: TRBV19
CDR3aa: CASSIGPQDAEQFF
CDR3nt: TGTGCCAGTAGTATAGGGCCCCAGGATGCAGAGCAGTTCTTC

d_gene: NA
abundance: once
j_gene: TRBJ2-1
v_gene: TRBV6-5
CDR3aa: CASSYLGNEQFF
CDR3nt: TGTGCCAGCAGTTACTTAGGGAATGAGCAGTTCTTC

d_gene: TRBD1
abundance: few
j_gene: TRBJ1-1
v_gene: TRBV2
CDR3aa: CASGRQGMNTEAFF
CDR3nt: TGTGCCAGCGGCCGACAGGGCATGAACACTGAAGCTTTCTTT

d_gene: NA
abundance: once
j_gene: TRBJ1-1
v_gene: TRBV28
CDR3aa: CASSLGLGGRVSTEAFF
CDR3nt: TGTGCCAGCAGTTTGGGTTTGGGGGGCCGAGTGAGCACTGAAGCTTTCTTT

d_gene: NA
abundance: NA
j_gene: TRBJ2-1
v_gene: TRBV6-1
CDR3aa: CASLDGQPTYNEQFF
CDR3nt: TGTGCCAGCCTGGATGGGCAGCCTACCTACAATGAGCAGTTCTTC

d_gene: TRBD1
abundance: NA
j_gene: TRBJ1-2
v_gene: TRBV5-8
CDR3aa: CASSHLDRAYGYTF
CDR3nt: TGTGCCAGCAGCCACCTTGACAGGGCCTATGGCTACACCTTC

d_gene: TRBD1
abundance: NA
j_gene: TRBJ2-5
v_gene: TRBV6-1
CDR3aa: CASSRGRGGETQYF
CDR3nt: TGTGCCAGCAGCAGGGGGAGAGGGGGAGAGACCCAGTACTTC

d_gene: TRBD2
abundance: NA
j_gene: TRBJ2-2
v_gene: TRBV6-5
CDR3aa: CAAGGPGELFF
CDR3nt: TGTGCCGCGGGGGGCCCCGGGGAGCTGTTTTTT

d_gene: NA
abundance: NA
j_gene: TRBJ2-1
v_gene: TRBV5-4
CDR3aa: CASSLDMGVEQFF
CDR3nt: TGTGCCAGCAGCTTGGATATGGGAGTGGAGCAGTTCTTC

d_gene: NA
abundance: NA
j_gene: TRBJ1-3
v_gene: TRBV18
CDR3aa: CASSYDSFLSGNTIYF
CDR3nt: TGTGCCAGCTCATACGACAGCTTCCTCTCTGGAAACACCATATATTTT

d_gene: NA
abundance: NA
j_gene: TRBJ2-2
v_gene: TRBV7-3
CDR3aa: CASSYDRSRAGELFF
CDR3nt: TGTGCCAGCAGTTATGACAGGTCGAGGGCCGGGGAGCTGTTTTTT